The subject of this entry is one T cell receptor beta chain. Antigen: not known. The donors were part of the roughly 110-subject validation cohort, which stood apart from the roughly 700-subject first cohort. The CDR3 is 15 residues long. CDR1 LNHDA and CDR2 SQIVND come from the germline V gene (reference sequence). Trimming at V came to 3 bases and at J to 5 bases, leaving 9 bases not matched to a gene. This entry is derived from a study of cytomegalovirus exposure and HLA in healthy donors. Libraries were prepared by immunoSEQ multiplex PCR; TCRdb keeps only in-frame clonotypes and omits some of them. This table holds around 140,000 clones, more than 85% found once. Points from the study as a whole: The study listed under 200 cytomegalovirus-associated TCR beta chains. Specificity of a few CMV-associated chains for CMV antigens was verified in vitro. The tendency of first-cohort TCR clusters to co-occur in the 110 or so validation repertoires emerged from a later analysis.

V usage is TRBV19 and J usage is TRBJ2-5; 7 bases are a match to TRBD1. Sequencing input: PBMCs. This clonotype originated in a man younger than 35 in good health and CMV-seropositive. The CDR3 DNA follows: TGTGCCAGTAGTATTTGGGTAGGGGGCAGGGAGACCCAGTACTTC. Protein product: CASSIWVGGRETQYF.